This T cell receptor (beta chain) was identified in a study of beta chain features in type 1 diabetes. Findings and limits, study-wide: The study found moderately but significantly shorter TCRB CDR3s in all four CD4+ subsets of Type 1 diabetes patients. Cells with high TCR expression could be over-represented by cDNA sequencing.

A word on this clone: The antigen remains unidentified.

The entirety of the isolated RNA underwent reverse transcription, so expressed TCRB transcripts were sequenced. Only in-frame clones appear in the TCRdb table, and some are missing; sequencing was by immunoSEQ multiplex PCR. Among around 160,000 clones, under 60% were seen once, and the ten largest hold 0.4% to 0.5%. One heparinised blood draw, averaging roughly 120 mL, came from each donor. Naive, central memory, regulatory and stem cell-like memory cells within the CD4+ compartment were sorted using CD45RO/CCR7/CD25/CD127/CD95/CD27. What was sequenced was Tregs from blood. The receptor's source is a man between 18 and 29 years old in good health.

The CDR3 sequence is CASSFRDRNYEQYF. For the CDR3, the DNA is TGCGCCAGCAGCTTCCGGGACAGGAACTACGAGCAGTACTTC. The chain has TRBV5-1 and TRBJ2-7, with 8 bases matching TRBD1. CDR1 SGHRS and CDR2 YFSETQ come from the germline V gene. With V trimmed by 2 bases and J by 3 bases, 4 bases remained unmatched. This CDR3 spans 14 amino acids.